This TCR beta chain stems from a study of CD8+ T cells in alopecia areata. Across the whole study: Treated patients were dosed with oral tofacitinib, taking 5 to 10 mg twice daily.

Investigators isolated RNA and reverse transcribed it into cDNA to act as the sequencing template. Clones were sequenced by immunoSEQ multiplex PCR, and TCRdb holds only the in-frame ones, with some missing. The table lists some 200,000 clones, approximately 45% of them singletons. Stated treatment: oral pan-JAK inhibitor, 5-10 mg twice daily. There are 15 residues in the CDR3. Germline CDR1 and CDR2: GTSNPN and SVGIG (reference sequence). The V gene lost 1 base and the J gene lost 5 bases, with 15 bases spanning the gap. This clonotype was obtained from a human donor with alopecia areata. The chain recombines TRBV30 with TRBJ2-1, with D maybe TRBD1 (5 bases). The sequencing used CD4+ T cells sorted from blood, collected at approximately week 36, from a patient treated with tofacitinib. The CDR3 sequence: CAWSDPRVWDNEQFF. The CDR3 region has the DNA TGTGCCTGGAGTGATCCCAGGGTTTGGGACAATGAGCAGTTCTTC.